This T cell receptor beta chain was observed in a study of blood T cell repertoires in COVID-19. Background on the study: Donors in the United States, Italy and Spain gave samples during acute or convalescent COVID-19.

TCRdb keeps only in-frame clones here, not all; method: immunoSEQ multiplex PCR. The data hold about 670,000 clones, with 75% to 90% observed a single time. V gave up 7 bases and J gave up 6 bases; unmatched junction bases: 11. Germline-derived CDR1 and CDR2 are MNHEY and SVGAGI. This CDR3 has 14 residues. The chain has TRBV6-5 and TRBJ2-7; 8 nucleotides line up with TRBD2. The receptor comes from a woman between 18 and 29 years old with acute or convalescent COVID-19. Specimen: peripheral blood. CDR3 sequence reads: CASTPGGESGEQYF. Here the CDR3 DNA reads TGTGCCAGCACCCCCGGGGGGGAGTCGGGCGAGCAGTACTTC.